This T cell receptor (beta chain) was sequenced in a study of PD-L1 blockade in urothelial cancer (dated by TCRdb to the late 2010s). The study in broad terms: Therapy was started at some point between 2013 and 2015 for all patients, and atezolizumab 1,200 mg was administered intravenously every 3 weeks. Blood samples were analyzed 3 weeks after the start of treatment (second dose) and 6 weeks after the start of treatment. Durable clinical benefit meant progression-free survival longer than 6 months, and TCR features were also tested against progression-free and overall survival. Blood samples yielded a median of roughly 140,000 T cells and roughly 80,000 unique TCRs, with median clonality roughly 0.082. An ECOG performance status of 0 or 1 was recorded for the patients, and 0 to 3 prior chemotherapy regimens had been received by the patients. Pretreatment tumor samples, along with matched peripheral blood serially collected before and after atezolizumab treatment, were subjected to TCR sequencing. Roughly 9 patients reached durable clinical benefit, while 15 to 25 patients did not. Pretreatment blood TCR-seq was available for 30 or so patients, at least one posttreatment blood collection was obtained for 25 or so patients, and tumor TCR-seq was available for 25 or so patients. In the same patients, whole exome sequencing and RNA sequencing of pretreatment tumors were performed in addition to TCR sequencing. An exploratory multi-omic analysis was conducted of the somatic, immune and clinical correlates of response to PD-L1 blockade with atezolizumab in urothelial cancer. About 85% of the roughly 29 patients were males with bladder-origin urothelial cancer, and about 60% of the roughly 29 reported a prior smoking history. The investigation overall reported the following: Because the sample size was small (n ≈ 30) and many exploratory analyses were performed, the results are intended to be hypothesis-generating. Among patients with durable benefit, tumor-associated TCR clones showed greater expansion in peripheral blood 3 weeks after treatment started (n of about 21, p = 0.022). Improved progression-free and overall survival was associated with having pretreatment peripheral blood TCR clonality below the median.

In its sample, this clone was seen once. It lacks a known antigen. No per-base quality is available; no much larger clone lies one base away. To estimate absolute template abundance from read counts, synthetic TCR analog templates were spiked into each PCR. Using the immunoSEQ assay, TCRbeta CDR3 regions were amplified from genomic DNA with bias-controlled V and J gene primers. Sequencing of rearranged TCRbeta segments was performed at approximately 20X coverage. In the original analysis: Sequencing errors were corrected by clustering and CDR3s were annotated against IMGT to assign V, D and J genes. Only productive TCRbeta rearrangements were used in downstream analyses, excluding out-of-frame or stop-codon sequences. To compute clonality, Shannon entropy was normalized by the log of the number of unique productive sequences and then subtracted from one. Fisher's exact test with Benjamini-Hochberg correction, at a threshold of adjusted p below 0.01, was used to find clones that differed between time points or between blood and tumor. TCRdb retrieved this table from immuneACCESS and kept in-frame rearrangements only. Not all clones are present; in checked studies, unresolved V genes account for under half, and no reason is known for the remainder. The D gene and trimming were derived from the DNA, and the V and J assignments and clone size from that table. The sample yields around 100,000 clones; 91% were counted once. The ten largest make up 0.92% of the sample.

A total of 25 to 30 patients with locally advanced or metastatic urothelial carcinoma, treated at Memorial Sloan Kettering on a trial protocol, made up the cohort. Peripheral blood mononuclear cells were collected pretreatment and during treatment, with between 1 and 8 total time points per patient. The Qiagen DNeasy Blood extraction kit was used to purify genomic DNA from total PBMCs and tumor samples. PBMCs were collected pretreatment and during treatment, and were isolated and stored as previously described. At the junction V is shortened by 3 bases and J by 5 bases, with 7 bases in between. According to the germline V gene (reference sequence), CDR1 reads LNHDA and CDR2 reads SQIVND. The CDR3 starts with the cysteine, ends with the phenylalanine, and has 13 residues. Left in the record is the CDR3 DNA by itself, 39 bases read in frame from the first base.

The receptor was isolated from a woman of 80 years or more with urothelial cancer. This receptor chain uses TRBV19 and TRBJ1-4; no D segment can be confidently identified. The sequencing here drew on PBMCs, taken around atezolizumab (anti-PD-L1) treatment. The DNA sequence is as follows: TGTGCCAGTAGTATCCCTCCCAATGAAAAACTGTTTTTT. This is translated as CASSIPPNEKLFF. Here the CDR3 is joined to the reference TRBV19 and TRBJ1-4 genes, and the full variable domain is: DGGITQSPKYLFRKEGQNVTLSCEQNLNHDAMYWYRQDPGQGLRLIYYSQIVNDFQKGDIAEGYSVSREKKESFPLTVTSAQKNPTAFYLCASSIPPNEKLFFGSGTQLSVL.